These 11 T cell receptor beta chains were all obtained from the same sample, sequenced in a study of CXCR3-negative and CXCR3-positive naive CD8 T cells. All TRB cDNA libraries came from 5' RACE performed with UMI labels. TCRdb re-called the 5' RACE reads and catalogs CDR3 proteins one per entry, DNA excluded. Its table records about 38,000 distinct CDR3 sequences. The sample taken for sequencing was memory CD8+ T cells from blood. The receptor source for this set is a human donor in good health. Some clones in this sample may be carry-over from other donors' samples.

The rearrangement links TRBV28 to TRBJ1-4; the TCRdb D gene call, TRBD1, has no DNA to confirm it. Germline CDR1 and CDR2: MDHEN and SYDVKM. The CDR3 is 15 amino acids. The CDR3 here is CASSPPQGAYEKLFF.

The rearrangement joins TRBV2 to TRBJ2-3; the D call from TCRdb, TRBD2, cannot be confirmed without DNA. The CDR3 runs to 18 residues. Germline V gene lookup returns CDR1 SNHLY and CDR2 FYNNEI. Here the CDR3 reads CASRGTSDHRRYTDTQYF.

This chain joins TRBV28 and TRBJ1-4; TCRdb returns TRBD1, unconfirmable since there is no DNA. The CDR3 has 15 residues. The germline V gene encodes CDR1 MDHEN and CDR2 SYDVKM. CDR3 loop: CASGPGQGAVEKLFF.

The chain recombines TRBV6-5 with TRBJ2-5. Looked up from germline, CDR1 is MNHEY and CDR2 is SVGAGI. CDR3 length equals 13 residues. The CDR3: CASSLQSWMPQYF.

This chain connects TRBV29-1 to TRBJ2-1; without DNA, the TCRdb call of TRBD2 cannot be checked. The CDR3 spans 18 residues. CDR1 is SQVTM and CDR2 is ANQGSEA in the germline V gene. CDR3 protein: CSVVAPPWTSNGYNEQFF.

The CDR3: CASSQTGTEYNSPLHF. The chain links TRBV14 to TRBJ1-6; as DNA is missing, the TRBD1 call by TCRdb cannot be tested. Germline values: CDR1 SGHDN, CDR2 FVKESK. This CDR3 spans 16 amino acids.

The rearrangement joins TRBV28 to TRBJ2-3. This CDR3 has 17 residues. CDR1 MDHEN and CDR2 SYDVKM come from the germline V gene. This chain's CDR3 is CASSLPYLQALTDTQYF.

This chain links TRBV29-1 with TRBJ1-1; as DNA is missing, the TRBD1 call by TCRdb cannot be tested. CDR1 SQVTM and CDR2 ANQGSEA come from the germline V gene. CDR3 length equals 13 residues. The CDR3 here is CSVRSGGLGEAFF.

The J gene is TRBJ2-3, the V gene TRBV29-1; the TRBD2 assignment by TCRdb is unverifiable without DNA. The CDR3 is 18 residues long. Germline V gene data show CDR1 as SQVTM and CDR2 as ANQGSEA. The CDR3 spells CSVDPGLAGGPKSDTQYF.

The chain employs TRBV7-9 and TRBJ1-1; TCRdb names TRBD1, which stays unverified in the absence of DNA. This CDR3 contains 17 residues. Germline lookup yields CDR1 SEHNR and CDR2 FQNEAQ (reference sequence). The chain's CDR3 is CASSPAGQGYKSTEAFF.

The chain joins TRBV5-1 to TRBJ2-7; TCRdb indicates TRBD1, and absent DNA this call remains unverified. CDR3 length: 15 amino acids. CDR1 is SGHRS and CDR2 is YFSETQ in the germline V gene. CDR3 region: CASSLGVRSSYEQYF.